These 23 T cell receptor beta chains share one sample of origin, sequenced in a study of T cell repertoires in cytomegalovirus infection. MiXCR, run by TCRdb on the reads, gives a single entry per CDR3 protein. This sample has hundreds of thousands of distinct CDR3 sequences, with 30% to 40% found just once. These receptors' targets are unknown. This material consisted of cultured PBMCs, taken from culture after CMV antigen stimulation. The receptors shown here come from a human donor in good health (CMV status not recorded). Some clones in this sample may be carry-over from other donors' samples.

V gene TRBV2 combines with J gene TRBJ1-1; D is unclear. With 7 bases removed from V and 1 base from J, the gap between germline ends came to 10 bases. Germline V gene data show CDR1 as SNHLY and CDR2 as FYNNEI. CDR3 length equals 13 residues. CDR3 sequence: CASNQEQNTEAFF. DNA of the CDR3: TGTGCCAGCAACCAGGAGCAGAACACTGAAGCTTTCTTT.

The chain couples TRBV6-6 to TRBJ1-3, with 9 bases fitting TRBD1. V shed 0 bases and J 1 base; nucleotides not matched to a gene: 1. In germline, CDR1 is MNHNY, CDR2 SVGAGI (reference sequence). The CDR3 sequence is 16 residues long. The CDR3 region is CASSYSGTGSGNTIYF. The CDR3 DNA is TGTGCCAGCAGTTACTCGGGGACAGGGTCTGGAAACACCATATATTTT.

The chain has TRBV5-4 and TRBJ2-2, with 9 bases aligning to TRBD1. Germline V lookup: CDR1 SGHNT, CDR2 YYREEE (reference sequence). The CDR3 runs to 15 residues. Trimming took 3 bases from V and 4 from J; bases not matched to a gene: 4. The CDR3 here is CASSSQTGGTGELFF. The CDR3, as DNA: TGTGCCAGCAGCTCCCAGACAGGGGGCACCGGGGAGCTGTTTTTT.

The chain combines TRBV7-6 with TRBJ1-6, with TRBD1 matching over 8 bases. Germline trimming cut 4 bases from V and 4 bases from J; bases unmatched to any gene: 15. This CDR3 region has 19 residues. From germline, CDR1 is SGHVS and CDR2 FNYEAQ. The chain's CDR3 is CASSSLRTGPTPYNSPLHF. In DNA, the CDR3 is TGTGCCAGCAGCTCACTAAGGACAGGGCCCACGCCGTATAATTCACCCCTCCACTTT.

This clonotype has a handful of counts. The chain employs TRBV11-3 and TRBJ2-1, with a tentative D call TRBD1 (6 bases). Per germline, CDR1 SGHNT and CDR2 YENEEA. Deletions cut 5 bases from V and 0 bases from J, with 14 bases between. This CDR3 region has 16 residues. The CDR3 DNA reads TGTGCCAGCAGCGTATACAGGGCGAGCTCCTACAATGAGCAGTTCTTC. Translated: CASSVYRASSYNEQFF.

This chain links TRBV6-6 with TRBJ1-2; TRBD1 agrees at 7 bases. The CDR3 contains 17 residues. CDR1 MNHNY and CDR2 SVGAGI come from the germline V gene (reference sequence). V shed 5 bases and J 8 bases; nucleotides not matched to a gene: 20. CDR3 bases: TGTGCCAGCAGTCCTACGGGACACACAGGGGATACTAGGGGCTACACCTTC. Translating gives CASSPTGHTGDTRGYTF.

The V and J genes are TRBV19 and TRBJ1-4, with a possible D match to TRBD1 (5 bases). V was clipped by 6 bases and J by 0 bases, with 8 bases between them. Germline assignment: CDR1 LNHDA and CDR2 SQIVND (reference sequence). This CDR3 comprises 14 residues. Here the CDR3 reads CASRGVSTNEKLFF. As DNA, the CDR3 is TGTGCCAGTAGAGGGGTCTCAACTAATGAAAAACTGTTTTTT.

The chain recombines TRBV2 with TRBJ2-7, with 7 bases lining up with TRBD1. V was pared by 4 bases and J by 1 base, with 4 bases of the junction left unmatched. The CDR3 is 14 residues long. CDR1 is SNHLY and CDR2 is FYNNEI in the germline V gene. DNA of the CDR3: TGTGCCAGCAGTGCGGGACAGAGTTCCTACGAGCAGTACTTC. Translated: CASSAGQSSYEQYF.

The chain uses TRBV10-3 and TRBJ2-3; 9 bases map to TRBD2. Germline V CDR1 and CDR2: ENHRY, SYGVKD. The CDR3 is 15 amino acids. V was pared by 6 bases and J by 2 bases, with 6 bases of the junction left unmatched. As DNA, the CDR3 is TGTGCCATCAGAGTTAGCGGGGGAGCCACAGATACGCAGTATTTT. It specifies CAIRVSGGATDTQYF.

This clonotype was seen more than once but under ten times. This chain uses TRBV7-6 with TRBJ1-4; a weak D match, TRBD1 (5 bases). Germline values: CDR1 SGHVS, CDR2 FNYEAQ. With 2 bases removed from V and 8 bases from J, the gap between germline ends came to 9 bases. This CDR3 spans 13 amino acids. CDR3 amino acids: CASSLWGEEKLFF. CDR3 nucleotides: TGTGCCAGCAGCTTATGGGGCGAAGAAAAACTGTTTTTT.

This clonotype was counted only a few times. The chain combines TRBV6-5 with TRBJ2-3, with unresolved D. The germline CDR1 and CDR2 sequences are MNHEY and SVGAGI. The CDR3 is 16 residues long. V lost 5 bases to trimming and J lost 2 bases, with 17 bases between them. CDR3 bases: TGTGCCAGCAGTCGAAACTCTGGCGGAAACACAGATACGCAGTATTTT. It is translated as CASSRNSGGNTDTQYF.

The CDR3 region has the DNA TGCAGTGCTAGAGATGGCGGGTCCACTTCCTACGAGCAGTACTTC. This translates into CSARDGGSTSYEQYF. V is TRBV20-1 and J is TRBJ2-7; D is perhaps TRBD2 (5 bases). Germline V gives CDR1 DFQATT, CDR2 SNEGSKA (reference sequence). V gave up 0 bases and J gave up 1 base, with 13 bases separating them. The CDR3 has 15 residues.

The gene calls are TRBV7-8 and TRBJ2-7; 10 bases are a match to TRBD1. This CDR3 has 17 amino acids. Trimming took 4 bases from V and 5 from J; bases not matched to a gene: 14. CDR1 is SGHVS, CDR2 FQNEAQ, per germline. DNA for the CDR3: TGTGCCAGCAGCTCGCCGGGGACAGGGGCGCTCACCCACGAGCAGTACTTC. Protein product: CASSSPGTGALTHEQYF.

This clonotype was counted a few times. The chain combines TRBV2 with TRBJ1-1; 9 bases map to TRBD1. The trim removed 7 bases at V and 4 bases at J, leaving 4 bases unmatched. CDR1 and CDR2 (germline): SNHLY, FYNNEI. The CDR3 is 13 residues long. CDR3: CASTGTGTTEAFF. The DNA of the CDR3 is TGTGCCAGCACCGGGACAGGGACCACTGAAGCTTTCTTT.

This chain connects TRBV7-2 to TRBJ2-7; possibly TRBD2 for D (6 bases). The V and J ends lost 4 bases and 4 bases respectively, with 20 bases between them. The CDR3 is 16 amino acids. Germline CDR1 reads SGHTA; CDR2 reads FQGNSA. CDR3 sequence (DNA): TGTGCCAGCAGCTCGGACACCTGGGGACTCGCTTACGAGCAGTACTTC. Its protein is CASSSDTWGLAYEQYF.

This chain uses TRBV27 with TRBJ2-3, with a weak D call TRBD1 (6 bases). The CDR3 is 15 residues long. V lost 4 bases, J lost 4 bases, and 15 bases lay in between. Per germline, CDR1 MNHEY and CDR2 SMNVEV (reference sequence). CDR3 loop: CASSSPGAGADTQYF. CDR3 DNA: TGTGCCAGCAGTTCTCCAGGGGCTGGGGCAGATACGCAGTATTTT.

This clonotype was recorded a few times. The chain is built from TRBV19 and TRBJ2-2, with D perhaps TRBD2 (5 bases). Between the trimmed V and J ends, which lost 4 bases and 6 bases, there was a span of 15 bases. CDR1 LNHDA and CDR2 SQIVND come from the germline V gene (reference sequence). The CDR3 loop spans 15 amino acids. For the CDR3, the DNA is TGTGCCAGTAGTACCGTGACTACCCTTCCCGGGGAGCTGTTTTTT. Protein sequence: CASSTVTTLPGELFF.

This clonotype turned up a few times. The chain carries TRBV2 and TRBJ2-2; 11 bases agree with TRBD2. This CDR3 is built from 16 residues. Trimming took 7 bases from V and 5 from J; bases not matched to a gene: 9. Germline values: CDR1 SNHLY, CDR2 FYNNEI. CDR3 sequence: CASKVLAGGGTGELFF. The CDR3, as DNA: TGTGCCAGCAAAGTTCTAGCGGGAGGTGGTACCGGGGAGCTGTTTTTT.

The rearrangement uses TRBV20-1 and TRBJ2-1; D not certain. This CDR3 contains 13 residues. The V end was cut by 6 bases, the J end by 0 bases, with 9 bases between. CDR1 is DFQATT and CDR2 is SNEGSKA in the germline V gene (reference sequence). Here the CDR3 reads CSAPSGSYNEQFF. As DNA, the CDR3 is TGCAGTGCCCCCTCGGGCTCCTACAATGAGCAGTTCTTC.

The rearrangement joins TRBV12-3 or TRBV12-4 to TRBJ2-6; 9 nucleotides line up with TRBD1. V lost 6 bases to trimming and J lost 0 bases; unmatched junction nucleotides: 6. The CDR3 has 17 residues. CDR3 coding DNA: TGTGCCAGCAGACCGGGACAGGGATCCTCTGGGGCCAACGTCCTGACTTTC. Protein: CASRPGQGSSGANVLTF.

The rearrangement uses TRBV9 and TRBJ2-1, with D perhaps assigned TRBD1 or TRBD2 (6 bases each). The V end was cut by 4 bases, the J end by 1 base, with 12 bases between. The CDR3 loop spans 15 amino acids. In germline, CDR1 is SGDLS, CDR2 YYNGEE. Here the CDR3 reads CASSLRGDSYNEQFF. The CDR3 DNA sequence: TGTGCCAGCAGCTTAAGGGGGGATTCCTACAATGAGCAGTTCTTC.

The rearrangement uses TRBV7-2 and TRBJ2-7, with TRBD2 as a possible D gene (6 bases). CDR1 SGHTA and CDR2 FQGNSA come from the germline V gene. V lost 0 bases and J 3 bases, leaving 12 bases between the germline ends. The CDR3 has 15 amino acids. The CDR3 is CASSLAGAGFYEQYF. Written as DNA, the CDR3 is TGTGCCAGCAGCTTAGCAGGGGCGGGGTTCTACGAGCAGTACTTC.

V and J are TRBV6-5 and TRBJ2-7, with D possibly TRBD1 on 5 matching bases. The V gene lost 5 bases and the J gene lost 3 bases, with 17 bases spanning the gap. This CDR3 has 15 residues. Per germline, CDR1 MNHEY and CDR2 SVGAGI. The chain's CDR3 is CASSEADSSFYEQYF. The CDR3 DNA sequence: TGTGCCAGCAGTGAAGCCGACAGCTCTTTCTACGAGCAGTACTTC.